The clone carrying this TCR beta chain was picked up a small number of times. Its target is unknown. Diagnoses were established using clinical symptoms, serum thyroxine and TRAb, thyroid ultrasound and orbital computed tomography. This sample is drawn from a study of T cells in Graves' hyperthyroidism and ophthalmopathy. General study results and limits: The model made its ophthalmopathy prediction, and onset followed a median approximately six months later.

RNA transcripts were the template for amplifying TCR beta CDR3 regions. Initially, a first-round RT-PCR of the TCR CDR3 employed the HTBI primer set. One entry per CDR3 protein, called by TCRdb with MiXCR from the multiplex PCR reads. Of about 640,000 distinct CDR3 sequences in the sample, less than 25% were seen once. Germline V CDR1 and CDR2: MNHEY, SVGAGI. The CDR3 runs 14 residues. V gave up 2 bases and J gave up 3 bases, with 8 bases separating them. J is TRBJ1-5 and V is TRBV6-5, with unresolved D. This clonotype was obtained from a man in his thirties or forties with Graves' ophthalmopathy. Sequenced material: blood. The CDR3 nucleotides are TGTGCCAGCAGTTACGGTACATTCAATCAGCCCCAGCATTTT. It codes for CASSYGTFNQPQHF.